What follows are 22 T cell receptor beta chains derived from one specimen sequenced in a study of patients and donors after allogeneic stem cell transplantation. TCRdb reprocessed the RT-PCR reads via MiXCR and lists one record per CDR3 protein. The sample records roughly 230,000 distinct CDR3 sequences, around 14% being singletons. The source material was blood, either unsorted or a sorted T cell fraction (not recorded which). All receptors derive from a human donor who was either an allogeneic HSCT recipient or a stem cell or donor lymphocyte infusion donor (not recorded which). It is not recorded whose cells these are; they may come from a transplant donor.

The chain combines TRBV7-2 with TRBJ2-3; TRBD2 agrees at 7 bases. J was trimmed by 3 bases and V by 1 base; bases with no gene match: 10. The CDR3 runs to 17 residues. The germline CDR1 and CDR2 sequences are SGHTA and FQGNSA. CDR3 amino acids: CASSLGFWGGGTDTQYF. CDR3 nucleotides: TGTGCCAGCAGCTTAGGTTTTTGGGGGGGAGGTACAGATACGCAGTATTTT.

V and J are TRBV14 and TRBJ2-1, with 8 bases aligning to TRBD2. Germline V lookup: CDR1 SGHDN, CDR2 FVKESK. The CDR3 is 15 amino acids. The V and J ends lost 0 bases and 9 bases, in that order; junction bases with no gene match: 7. The CDR3: CASSQDGREVAEQFF. The CDR3 DNA sequence: TGTGCCAGCAGCCAAGACGGGAGGGAGGTTGCTGAGCAGTTCTTC. Complete variable domain (other parts from reference TRBV14 and TRBJ2-1): EAGVTQFPSHSVIEKGQTVTLRCDPISGHDNLYWYRRVMGKEIKFLLHFVKESKQDESGMPNNRFLAERTGGTYSTLKVQPAELEDSGVYFCASSQDGREVAEQFFGPGTRLTVL.

The chain couples TRBV7-2 to TRBJ2-1, with D unclear. Trimming took off 1 base at V and 3 bases at J, with 10 bases between the two ends. The CDR3 is made up of 15 amino acids. Germline assignment: CDR1 SGHTA and CDR2 FQGNSA. The CDR3 spells CASSLVSRIYNEQFF. The CDR3 nucleotides read TGTGCCAGCAGCTTAGTTAGTAGGATCTACAATGAGCAGTTCTTC. Full variable domain (remainder filled in from reference TRBV7-2 and TRBJ2-1): GAGVSQSPSNKVTEKGKDVELRCDPISGHTALYWYRQSLGQGLEFLIYFQGNSAPDKSGLPSDRFSAERTGGSVSTLTIQRTQQEDSAVYLCASSLVSRIYNEQFFGPGTRLTVL.

The chain uses TRBV5-6 and TRBJ2-5, with 10 bases aligning to TRBD1. Trimming removed 7 bases from V and 0 bases from J; junction bases left unmatched: 6. CDR1 SGHDT and CDR2 YYEEEE come from the germline V gene. This CDR3 has 15 amino acids. In DNA, the CDR3 is TGTGCCAGCGGGACAGGGGACGGTCACCAAGAGACCCAGTACTTC. Its translation is CASGTGDGHQETQYF.

This clonotype was counted at least ten times. The gene calls are TRBV11-3 and TRBJ1-1; TRBD1 matches 7 bases. CDR1 SGHNT and CDR2 YENEEA come from the germline V gene. The CDR3 length is 17 residues. V was clipped by 5 bases and J by 1 base; unmatched bases: 13. The CDR3, as DNA: TGTGCCAGCAGCCCGACAGGGCACTGGGTCAGGAACACTGAAGCTTTCTTT. Translation gives CASSPTGHWVRNTEAFF.

This clonotype was seen a handful of times. The CDR3 reads CATSRADGDTEAFF. In DNA, the CDR3 is TGTGCCACCAGCAGAGCCGACGGGGACACTGAAGCTTTCTTT. The chain uses TRBV15 and TRBJ1-1; D not certain. The CDR3 is 14 residues long. V was cut by 1 base and J by 3 bases, with 9 bases left in between. The germline V gene encodes CDR1 LNHNV and CDR2 YYDKDF (reference sequence).

This chain links TRBV5-1 with TRBJ1-2; D is undetermined. Germline CDR1 reads SGHRS; CDR2 reads YFSETQ. The CDR3 sequence is 15 residues long. Trimming pared 4 bases from V and 4 bases from J, leaving 17 bases between. The CDR3 loop reads CASSPADPGVYGYTF. CDR3 nucleotide sequence: TGCGCCAGCAGCCCGGCTGATCCGGGTGTCTATGGCTACACCTTC.

This sequence joins TRBV20-1 and TRBJ2-3; 8 nucleotides line up with TRBD2. The trim removed 0 bases at V and 4 bases at J, leaving 9 bases unmatched. The germline CDR1 and CDR2 sequences are DFQATT and SNEGSKA (reference sequence). This CDR3 has 16 amino acids. The CDR3 nucleotides are TGCAGTGCTAGAGATACGAGCAGCGGGAGCCCAGATACGCAGTATTTT. Translated: CSARDTSSGSPDTQYF.

This chain connects TRBV4-3 to TRBJ1-2; 9 nucleotides align to TRBD1. The CDR3 is made up of 15 amino acids. Germline CDR1 is LGHNA and CDR2 is YSLEER. Trimming cost V 3 bases and J 8 bases; bases outside gene matches: 10. This CDR3 is CASSHTSGTGNGYTF. The CDR3 region has the DNA TGCGCCAGCAGCCACACCTCCGGGACAGGGAACGGCTACACCTTC.

With respect to this clonotype: The junction differs from germline at one of its ends, possibly a read error. The V call is TRBV15, the J call TRBJ1-2; no clear D. CDR3 length: 12 residues. Germline V gene sequence: CDR1 LNHNV, CDR2 YYDKDF (reference sequence). The CDR3 DNA sequence: TGTGCCACCAGCAGACCTAATTATGGCTACACCTTC. Translating it yields CATSRPNYGYTF.

The chain is built from TRBV7-8 and TRBJ1-5, with D possibly TRBD1 on 6 matching bases. V was shortened by 0 bases and J by 7 bases, with 7 bases between the two germline ends. Germline CDR1 SGHVS, CDR2 FQNEAQ. The CDR3 is 13 residues long. The CDR3 loop reads CASSLARGQPQHF. The CDR3 bases are TGTGCCAGCAGCTTAGCTAGGGGGCAGCCCCAGCATTTT.

This clonotype occurred a few times. This rearrangement joins TRBV30 to TRBJ1-4; D not certain. The CDR3 length is 15 residues. Germline CDR1 GTSNPN, CDR2 SVGIG (reference sequence). V lost 1 base and J lost 4, with 13 bases in between. The CDR3 DNA is TGTGCCTGGAGTGGAAACAGAGCCTTTAATGAAAAACTGTTTTTT. Protein sequence: CAWSGNRAFNEKLFF.

The CDR3 sequence: CSARWGQGAADTQYF. CDR3 nucleotide sequence: TGCAGTGCTAGGTGGGGACAGGGGGCTGCAGATACGCAGTATTTT. The V gene is TRBV20-1, the J gene TRBJ2-3; 12 nucleotides align to TRBD1. From germline, CDR1 is DFQATT and CDR2 SNEGSKA (reference sequence). The trim removed 3 bases at V and 4 bases at J, leaving 5 bases unmatched. This CDR3 has 15 residues.

This clonotype was detected ten times or more. The V gene is TRBV12-3 or TRBV12-4, the J gene TRBJ2-7; TRBD2 agrees at 13 bases. With V trimmed by 2 bases and J by 6 bases, 10 bases remained unmatched. This CDR3 comprises 17 residues. The DNA of the CDR3 is TGTGCCAGCAGTTTAACTAGCGGGGGGGCCGTTCGCGGCGAGCAGTACTTC. Its translation is CASSLTSGGAVRGEQYF.

This clonotype appeared a few times. In DNA form, the CDR3 reads TGCAGTGCTAGTGTGTCTCACAATGAGCAGTTCTTC. Translation gives CSASVSHNEQFF. This chain connects TRBV20-1 to TRBJ2-1; D is unresolved. Germline V CDR1 and CDR2: DFQATT, SNEGSKA (reference sequence). V gave up 3 bases and J gave up 5 bases, with 8 bases separating them. The CDR3 is made up of 12 amino acids.

This clonotype was detected only a few times. This chain's CDR3 is CASSYTSGGAGETQYF. The CDR3, as DNA: TGTGCCAGCAGCTATACTAGCGGGGGGGCCGGAGAGACCCAGTACTTC. The genes are TRBV5-6 and TRBJ2-5; 13 bases match TRBD2. The CDR3 has 16 amino acids. The germline CDR1 and CDR2 sequences are SGHDT and YYEEEE. Trimming removed 3 bases from V and 4 bases from J; junction bases left unmatched: 6.

This clonotype was observed a handful of times. The CDR3 DNA follows: TGTGCCTGGAGTAGGTTAGCGACCTCCTACGAGCAGTACTTC. As protein: CAWSRLATSYEQYF. The chain has TRBV30 and TRBJ2-7; tentatively, D is TRBD2 (5 bases). Germline V gene data show CDR1 as GTSNPN and CDR2 as SVGIG (reference sequence). The CDR3 is 14 amino acids. The V gene lost 2 bases and the J gene lost 0 bases, with 11 bases spanning the gap.

The chain couples TRBV7-2 to TRBJ2-7, with D possibly matching TRBD1 (6 bases). The V gene lost 5 bases and the J gene lost 9 bases, with 17 bases spanning the gap. The CDR3 runs 13 residues. CDR1 SGHTA and CDR2 FQGNSA come from the germline V gene. The CDR3 sequence is CASSPSGQTWQYF. The CDR3 DNA follows: TGTGCCAGCAGCCCTTCGGGACAAACATGGCAGTACTTC.

At least ten counts were recorded for this clonotype. The DNA is omitted, as the CDR3 cannot be located on it reliably, and the CDR3 follows TCRdb's listing. The chain uses TRBV4-3 and TRBJ2-2. The CDR3 is 12 residues long, ends included. CDR1 is LGHNA and CDR2 is YSLEER in the germline V gene. This chain's CDR3 is CASSRRAGELFF.

V gene TRBV20-1 combines with J gene TRBJ2-3, with a possible D match to TRBD1 (5 bases). The CDR3 contains 15 residues. V was clipped by 0 bases and J by 2 bases, with 12 bases between them. Germline CDR1 DFQATT, CDR2 SNEGSKA (reference sequence). The CDR3 sequence: CSARDGAQDTDTQYF. In nucleotides, the CDR3 is TGCAGTGCTAGAGATGGGGCACAGGACACAGATACGCAGTATTTT.

The sample holds many counts of this clonotype. This chain uses TRBV7-2 with TRBJ2-5; TRBD2 matches 7 bases. The CDR3 extends over 15 amino acids. CDR1 and CDR2 from the germline V gene are SGHTA and FQGNSA. V was pared by 6 bases and J by 3 bases, with 10 bases of the junction left unmatched. The CDR3 nucleotides are TGTGCCAGCAGACCTCGAGCGGGGAAAAAAGAGACCCAGTACTTC. It translates to CASRPRAGKKETQYF.

This clonotype was counted a few times. The chain links TRBV11-1 to TRBJ2-7, with D perhaps TRBD2 (6 bases). V was cut by 5 bases and J by 0 bases, with 14 bases left in between. The germline CDR1 and CDR2 sequences are SGHAT and FQDESV (reference sequence). This CDR3 is built from 15 residues. CDR3 DNA sequence: TGTGCCAGCAGCCGGTTCGCGGGGCCCTCCTACGAGCAGTACTTC. This gives the protein CASSRFAGPSYEQYF.